One and the same sample provided the 4 T cell receptor beta chains below, sequenced in a study of cytotoxic CD8 clonotypes in ibrutinib-treated CLL. Using immunoSEQ multiplex PCR, the repertoire was profiled, and TCRdb retains in-frame clones only, with some absent. The sample yields some 10,000 clones, 61% seen once. The sequences come from PBMCs, collected before ibrutinib treatment. The source of these receptors is a human donor with chronic lymphocytic leukemia.

The chain has TRBV4-2 and TRBJ1-4; D not resolved. V lost 0 bases and J 5 bases, leaving 10 bases between the germline ends. The CDR3 covers 15 residues. Germline loops: CDR1 LGHNA, CDR2 YNFKEQ. CDR3 bases: TGTGCCAGCAGCCAAGAAGGATCAGTGAATGAAAAACTGTTTTTT. As protein: CASSQEGSVNEKLFF.

The chain links TRBV6-1 to TRBJ2-5; tentative D call: TRBD2 (6 bases). The CDR3 spans 12 residues. V gave up 6 bases and J gave up 3 bases, with 8 bases separating them. Germline assignment: CDR1 MNHNS and CDR2 SASEGT. This CDR3 is CASSRLEETQYF. The CDR3 DNA follows: TGTGCCAGCAGCAGACTAGAAGAGACCCAGTACTTC.

The chain is built from TRBV5-1 and TRBJ2-5; D possibly corresponds to TRBD1 (6 bases). The CDR3 covers 14 residues. With 4 bases removed from V and 5 bases from J, the gap between germline ends came to 15 bases. Looked up from germline, CDR1 is SGHRS and CDR2 is YFSETQ. CDR3 region: CASSVTGTGETQYF. The DNA for the CDR3 is TGCGCCAGCAGCGTTACAGGGACCGGGGAGACCCAGTACTTC.

The gene calls are TRBV23-1 and TRBJ2-1, with 10 positions matching TRBD2. TRBV23-1 falls under the ORF class, with uncertain function. This CDR3 has 19 amino acids. Losses at the gene ends were 4 bases for V and 5 bases for J; bases not matched to a gene: 17. CDR3 DNA sequence: TGCGCCAGCAGTCCGACAGGGGAGGTAGCGGGAGGTCTTAACAATGAGCAGTTCTTC. Translating it yields CASSPTGEVAGGLNNEQFF.